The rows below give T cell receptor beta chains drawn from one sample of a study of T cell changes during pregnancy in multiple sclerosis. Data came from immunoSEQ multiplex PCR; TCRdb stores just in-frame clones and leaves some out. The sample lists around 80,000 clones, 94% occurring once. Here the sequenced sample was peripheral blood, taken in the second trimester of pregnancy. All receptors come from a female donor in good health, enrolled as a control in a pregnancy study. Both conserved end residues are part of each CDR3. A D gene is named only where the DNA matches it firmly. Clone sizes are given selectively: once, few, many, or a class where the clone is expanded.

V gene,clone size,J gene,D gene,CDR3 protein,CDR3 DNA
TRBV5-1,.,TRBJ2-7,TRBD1,CASSLAEGQGWGEQYF,TGCGCCAGCAGCTTGGCCGAAGGACAGGGATGGGGCGAGCAGTACTTC
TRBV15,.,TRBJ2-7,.,CATSRAGTQSSEQYF,TGTGCCACCAGCAGAGCAGGAACACAATCGTCCGAGCAGTACTTC
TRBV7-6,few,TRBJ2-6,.,CASSPEGEGSGANVLTF,TGTGCCAGCAGCCCAGAGGGGGAGGGTTCTGGGGCCAACGTCCTGACTTTC
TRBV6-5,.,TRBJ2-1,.,CASRGTTHYNEQFF,TGTGCCAGCAGAGGGACAACTCACTACAATGAGCAGTTCTTC
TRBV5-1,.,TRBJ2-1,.,CASSLGPASEQFF,TGCGCCAGCAGCTTGGGTCCTGCGAGTGAGCAGTTCTTC
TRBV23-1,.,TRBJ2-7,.,CASSPYEQYF,TGCGCCAGCAGTCCTTACGAGCAGTACTTC
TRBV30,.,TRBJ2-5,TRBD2,CAWNGLAGRKETQYF,TGTGCCTGGAACGGACTAGCGGGTAGAAAAGAGACCCAGTACTTC
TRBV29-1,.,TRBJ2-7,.,CSVVPQSSYEQYF,TGCAGCGTTGTACCACAAAGCTCCTACGAGCAGTACTTC
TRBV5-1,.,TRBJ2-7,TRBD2,CASSLMAGRAGEQYF,TGCGCCAGCAGCTTGATGGCAGGGAGGGCCGGCGAGCAGTACTTC
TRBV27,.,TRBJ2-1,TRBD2,CASSRIAAGGPDEQFF,TGTGCCAGCAGTCGTATAGCAGCGGGAGGGCCGGATGAGCAGTTCTTC
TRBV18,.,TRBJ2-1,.,CASSPKLLQGKVQDEQFF,TGTGCCAGCTCACCCAAACTACTACAGGGAAAGGTACAGGATGAGCAGTTCTTC
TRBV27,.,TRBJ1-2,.,CASSFGANYGYTF,TGTGCCAGCAGTTTCGGAGCTAACTATGGCTACACCTTC
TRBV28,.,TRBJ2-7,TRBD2,CASIGTNSYEQYF,TGTGCCAGCATAGGGACTAACTCCTACGAGCAGTACTTC
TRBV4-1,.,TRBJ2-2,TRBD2,CASAGLGAFTGELFF,TGCGCCAGCGCCGGACTAGGGGCGTTCACCGGGGAGCTGTTTTTT
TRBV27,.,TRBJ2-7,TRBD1,CASRAGGSIYEQYF,TGTGCCAGCCGGGCAGGGGGCTCGATCTACGAGCAGTACTTC
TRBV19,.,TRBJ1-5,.,CASSIMERSNQPQHF,TGTGCCAGTAGTATAATGGAGCGTAGCAATCAGCCCCAGCATTTT
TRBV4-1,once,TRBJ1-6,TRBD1,CASSQAGQGARSSPLHF,TGCGCCAGCAGCCAGGCCGGACAGGGGGCGCGGAGTTCACCCCTCCACTTT
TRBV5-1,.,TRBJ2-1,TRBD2,CASSPGTSELDEQFF,TGCGCCAGTTCGCCCGGGACTAGCGAGTTAGATGAGCAGTTCTTC
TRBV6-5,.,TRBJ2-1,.,CASSYSPYSAHEQFF,TGTGCCAGCAGTTACTCGCCATACTCTGCCCATGAGCAGTTCTTC
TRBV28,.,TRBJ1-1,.,CASSLSPSNGDTEAFF,TGTGCCAGCAGTTTATCCCCTAGTAACGGGGACACTGAAGCTTTCTTT